Each of the 19 T cell receptor beta chains below was sequenced from the same sample in a study of blood T cell repertoires in COVID-19 (dated by TCRdb to 2020 to 2021). The library came from the immunoSEQ multiplex PCR assay. TCRdb holds this immuneACCESS table with in-frame rearrangements only. Some clones are missing; in checked studies, unresolved V genes explain under half, and the rest has no known cause. For this sample there are some 66,000 clones; 76% appear just once. The biggest ten clones account for 50% of the sample. Sequencing was carried out using peripheral blood. These receptor sequences come from a woman of 80 years or more with acute or convalescent COVID-19.

The rearrangement joins TRBV3-1 (or the pseudogene TRBV3-2) to TRBJ2-3; no reliable D call. The CDR3 has 12 amino acids. Per the germline V gene, CDR1 is LGHDT and CDR2 is YNNKEL (reference sequence). Deletions cut 5 bases from V and 1 base from J, with 4 bases between. The CDR3 sequence: CASSRGTDTQYF. DNA of the CDR3: TGTGCCAGCAGCAGAGGCACAGATACGCAGTATTTT.

The chain couples TRBV19 to TRBJ1-1; D remains ambiguous. The CDR3 contains 15 residues. Per the germline V gene, CDR1 is LNHDA and CDR2 is SQIVND (reference sequence). The V and J ends lost 2 bases and 4 bases respectively, with 14 bases between them. The CDR3: CASSIFPGIRTEAFF. The CDR3 coding sequence is TGTGCCAGTAGTATATTTCCGGGAATCCGCACTGAAGCTTTCTTT.

The rearrangement uses TRBV18 and TRBJ2-1, with D perhaps matching TRBD2 (5 bases). V gave up 1 base and J gave up 2 bases, with 15 bases separating them. The germline V gene encodes CDR1 KGHSH and CDR2 LQKENI. The CDR3 is 17 residues long. CDR3 protein: CASSPRELQMAYNEQFF. CDR3 in DNA: TGTGCCAGCTCACCACGGGAGCTGCAGATGGCCTACAATGAGCAGTTCTTC.

This chain joins TRBV13 and TRBJ1-3; 9 nucleotides agree with TRBD1. The CDR3 is made up of 16 amino acids. The V gene's germline CDR1 is PRHDT and CDR2 FYEKMQ (reference sequence). V lost 5 bases and J lost 4; bases outside the gene matches: 9. CDR3 nucleotides: TGTGCCAGCAGCACCACACAGGGGGCGAGAGGAAACACCATATATTTT. Protein sequence: CASSTTQGARGNTIYF. The variable domain in full, with the rest retrieved from reference TRBV13 and TRBJ1-3, is AAGVIQSPRHLIKEKRETATLKCYPIPRHDTVYWYQQGPGQDPQFLISFYEKMQSDKGSIPDRFSAQQFSDYHSELNMSSLELGDSALYFCASSTTQGARGNTIYFGEGSWLTVV.

This clone occurred a few times. The chain employs TRBV28 and TRBJ1-4; a weak D match, TRBD1 (5 bases). Germline assignment: CDR1 MDHEN and CDR2 SYDVKM. Trimming cost V 6 bases and J 7 bases, with 24 bases left between them. The CDR3 totals 17 residues. CDR3 in DNA: TGTGCCAGCAGCCCTCTTACCCTGACAGCCGCAACTGAAAAACTGTTTTTT. This gives the protein CASSPLTLTAATEKLFF. The entire variable domain, with the rest obtained from reference TRBV28 and TRBJ1-4, is as follows: DVKVTQSSRYLVKRTGEKVFLECVQDMDHENMFWYRQDPGLGLRLIYFSYDVKMKEKGDIPEGYSVSREKKERFSLILESASTNQTSMYLCASSPLTLTAATEKLFFGSGTQLSVL.

This clone was recorded a few times. The chain joins TRBV9 to TRBJ2-3, with 9 positions matching TRBD2. The CDR3 is made up of 18 amino acids. J lost 0 bases, V lost 4 bases, and 12 bases had no gene match. Per the germline V gene, CDR1 is SGDLS and CDR2 is YYNGEE. CDR3: CASSRRAGGRPSTDTQYF. In DNA form, the CDR3 reads TGTGCCAGCAGCCGACGGGCGGGGGGGAGACCTAGCACAGATACGCAGTATTTT.

The rearrangement uses TRBV11-2 and TRBJ2-5; TRBD2 matches 7 bases. Trimming removed 5 bases from V and 2 bases from J; junction bases left unmatched: 11. The CDR3 runs to 16 residues. Germline CDR1 SGHAT, CDR2 FQNNGV. This CDR3 reads CASSASSGVGQETQYF. Written as DNA, the CDR3 is TGTGCCAGCAGCGCCTCTAGCGGAGTGGGGCAAGAGACCCAGTACTTC.

The chain recombines TRBV7-2 with TRBJ1-5; a possible D gene is TRBD1 (5 bases). Germline assignment: CDR1 SGHTA and CDR2 FQGNSA. The length of the CDR3 is 14 residues. V was shortened by 2 bases and J by 7 bases, with 12 bases between the two germline ends. The chain's CDR3 is CASSLNRQGQPQHF. The CDR3 DNA is TGTGCCAGCAGCTTAAACAGGCAAGGGCAGCCCCAGCATTTT.

CDR3: CASSLSDRQETQYF. The CDR3 nucleotides read TGTGCCAGCTCACTTAGCGACCGCCAAGAGACCCAGTACTTC. The chain couples TRBV18 to TRBJ2-5, with TRBD2 as a possible D gene (5 bases). The V gene lost 4 bases and the J gene lost 1 base, with 10 bases spanning the gap. The CDR3 consists of 14 residues. In germline, CDR1 is KGHSH, CDR2 LQKENI.

The gene calls are TRBV4-3 and TRBJ2-1; D is unclear. Germline V gene sequence: CDR1 LGHNA, CDR2 YSLEER. There are 13 residues in the CDR3. The germline V and J ends were trimmed by 0 bases and 7 bases, with 7 bases remaining between them. CDR3 DNA: TGCGCCAGCAGCCAAGAACCGGGTAATGAGCAGTTCTTC. It yields the protein CASSQEPGNEQFF.

This rearrangement joins TRBV4-3 to TRBJ1-6; unclear D gene. The V end was cut by 3 bases, the J end by 9 bases, with 15 bases between. Germline V gene sequence: CDR1 LGHNA, CDR2 YSLEER. This CDR3 comprises 15 residues. In nucleotides, the CDR3 is TGCGCCAGCAGCCAGTCGGCCGGGAGCGGTTCACCCCTCCACTTT. Encoded protein: CASSQSAGSGSPLHF.

The gene calls are TRBV7-9 and TRBJ2-1, with D tentatively TRBD2 (5 bases). Germline assignment: CDR1 SEHNR and CDR2 FQNEAQ (reference sequence). The CDR3 sequence is 19 residues long. Between the trimmed V and J ends, which lost 2 bases and 6 bases, there was a span of 26 bases. DNA for the CDR3: TGTGCCAGCAGCTTATACTTAGTTGTTTGGGGTCGCGGAGGCAATGAGCAGTTCTTC. Protein: CASSLYLVVWGRGGNEQFF.

The chain has TRBV7-9 and TRBJ2-5; a weak D match, TRBD1 (5 bases). The CDR3 is 12 residues long. The germline gives CDR1 SEHNR, CDR2 FQNEAQ (reference sequence). The CDR3 is CVGQANQETQYF. The CDR3 coding sequence is TGTGTGGGGCAGGCGAACCAAGAGACCCAGTACTTC.

The chain employs TRBV28 and TRBJ2-5, with 11 bases aligning to TRBD2. The CDR3 covers 17 residues. V dropped 5 bases and J dropped 6; count of bases not matched to a gene: 14. Germline CDR1 is MDHEN and CDR2 is SYDVKM. CDR3 nucleotides: TGTGCCAGCAGTCCGGAGGGACTAGCGGAGAGGGGAAAGACCCAGTACTTC. Protein: CASSPEGLAERGKTQYF.

On this clone itself: The junction differs from germline at one of its ends, possibly a read error. The chain is built from TRBV6-5 and TRBJ2-7, with 10 bases that match TRBD2. This CDR3 is built from 13 residues. CDR1 is MNHEY and CDR2 is SVGAGI in the germline V gene. CDR3 region: CASRPGLANGLHF. CDR3 sequence (DNA): TGTGCCAGCAGACCGGGACTAGCGAACGGATTGCACTTC.

The gene calls are TRBV7-2 and TRBJ1-2; 7 nucleotides match TRBD1. Trimming took 5 bases from V and 6 from J; bases not matched to a gene: 6. The V gene's germline CDR1 is SGHTA and CDR2 FQGNSA. This CDR3 region has 13 residues. The CDR3 loop reads CASSPDRVNGYTF. The CDR3, as DNA: TGTGCCAGCAGCCCAGACAGGGTCAATGGCTACACCTTC. The full variable domain, its missing parts supplied by reference TRBV7-2 and TRBJ1-2, is GAGVSQSPSNKVTEKGKDVELRCDPISGHTALYWYRQSLGQGLEFLIYFQGNSAPDKSGLPSDRFSAERTGGSVSTLTIQRTQQEDSAVYLCASSPDRVNGYTFGSGTRLTVV.

The CDR3 protein is CASSSGQGYEQYF. In DNA form, the CDR3 reads TGTGCCAGCAGCTCCGGACAGGGCTACGAGCAGTACTTC. The chain couples TRBV11-3 to TRBJ2-7, with TRBD1 matching over 8 bases. Germline CDR1 SGHNT, CDR2 YENEEA. The trim removed 4 bases at V and 3 bases at J, leaving 2 bases unmatched. The CDR3 has 13 amino acids.

The chain has TRBV19 and TRBJ2-1; perhaps TRBD2 as D (6 bases). Germline V gene lookup returns CDR1 LNHDA and CDR2 SQIVND (reference sequence). V was cut by 7 bases and J by 7 bases, with 17 bases left in between. The CDR3 extends over 14 amino acids. CDR3 coding DNA: TGTGCCAGTACAGCAGCCGGGACTTGGAATGAGCAGTTCTTC. It translates to CASTAAGTWNEQFF.

V usage is TRBV6-2 or TRBV6-3 and J usage is TRBJ1-1; 8 bases match TRBD1. CDR1 is MNHEY and CDR2 is SVGEGT in the germline V gene. The CDR3 spans 15 residues. Trimming took 5 bases from V and 0 from J; bases not matched to a gene: 5. CDR3 coding DNA: TGTGCCAGCAGTCAACCGACAGGGGTGAACACTGAAGCTTTCTTT. Its translation: CASSQPTGVNTEAFF.